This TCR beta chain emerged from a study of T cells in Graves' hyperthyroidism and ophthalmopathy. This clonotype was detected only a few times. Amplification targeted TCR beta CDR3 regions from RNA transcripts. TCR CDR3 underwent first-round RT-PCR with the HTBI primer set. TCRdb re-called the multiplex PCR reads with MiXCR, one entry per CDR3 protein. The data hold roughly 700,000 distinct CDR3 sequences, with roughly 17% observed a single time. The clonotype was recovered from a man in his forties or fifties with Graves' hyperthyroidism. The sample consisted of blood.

CDR3 residues: CSARERWETYNEQFF. The CDR3 region has the DNA TGCAGTGCTAGAGAAAGGTGGGAGACCTACAATGAGCAGTTCTTC. The V call is TRBV20-1, the J call TRBJ2-1; perhaps TRBD2 as D (5 bases). The CDR3 consists of 15 residues. Germline V CDR1 and CDR2: DFQATT, SNEGSKA (reference sequence). V lost 0 bases and J lost 2, with 11 bases in between.